Below, 7 T cell receptor beta chains from the same sample are listed, as sequenced in a study of blood T cell repertoires in COVID-19. The method was immunoSEQ multiplex PCR; TCRdb's version includes in-frame clones alone and lacks a portion of them. The data hold some 380,000 clones, with about 89% observed a single time. Sequenced input: PBMCs or T cells enriched from blood (not recorded which). All receptors come from a man between 25 and 39 years old who had recovered from COVID-19.

The chain recombines TRBV2 with TRBJ2-1, with 11 nucleotides matching TRBD2. This CDR3 is built from 16 residues. V lost 4 bases and J lost 7; bases outside the gene matches: 9. From germline, CDR1 is SNHLY and CDR2 FYNNEI. This CDR3 reads CASSVSGGGTVNEQFF. The CDR3 nucleotides read TGTGCCAGCAGTGTTAGCGGGGGGGGGACCGTAAATGAGCAGTTCTTC.

This chain joins TRBV5-8 and TRBJ1-5; TRBD1 aligns across 8 bases. V was pared by 4 bases and J by 6 bases, with 9 bases of the junction left unmatched. The CDR3 sequence is 15 residues long. Germline CDR1 and CDR2: SGHTS and YDEGEE. This CDR3 is CASSQGQGGGQPQHF. The CDR3, as DNA: TGTGCCAGCAGCCAAGGACAGGGAGGCGGTCAGCCCCAGCATTTT. The whole variable domain, remainder taken from reference TRBV5-8 and TRBJ1-5, is EAGVTQSPTHLIKTRGQQATLRCSPISGHTSVYWYQQALGLGLQFLLWYDEGEERNRGNFPPRFSGRQFPNYSSELNVNALELEDSALYLCASSQGQGGGQPQHFGDGTRLSIL.

The chain carries TRBV4-3 and TRBJ2-2; perhaps TRBD1 as D (8 bases). The CDR3 is 16 residues long. The germline gives CDR1 LGHNA, CDR2 YSLEER. Trimming pared 1 base from V and 5 bases from J, leaving 14 bases between. The CDR3 sequence: CASSQGTGRGTGELFF. The CDR3 nucleotides read TGCGCCAGCAGCCAAGGGACAGGGAGGGGGACCGGGGAGCTGTTTTTT.

The chain couples TRBV7-9 to TRBJ1-5; no clear D gene. Trimming took off 4 bases at V and 10 bases at J, with 14 bases between the two ends. Germline V lookup: CDR1 SEHNR, CDR2 FQNEAQ (reference sequence). This CDR3 contains 13 residues. In DNA form, the CDR3 reads TGTGCCAGCAGCTCCCAAACAGAACAACCCCAGCATTTT. The encoded protein is CASSSQTEQPQHF.

The chain is built from TRBV7-9 and TRBJ2-6; 11 bases match TRBD2. The trim removed 1 base at V and 2 bases at J, leaving 7 bases unmatched. Germline V CDR1 and CDR2: SEHNR, FQNEAQ (reference sequence). CDR3 length: 19 residues. The CDR3 region has the DNA TGTGCCAGCAGCTTAGATAAGGCTAGCGGGGGGCCTGGGGCCAACGTCCTGACTTTC. It translates to CASSLDKASGGPGANVLTF.

This chain uses TRBV7-2 with TRBJ1-5; D gene unclear. Germline values: CDR1 SGHTA, CDR2 FQGNSA. V dropped 2 bases and J dropped 5 bases, with 13 bases sitting between them. The CDR3 extends over 15 amino acids. The CDR3 DNA reads as TGTGCCAGCAGCTTATATTCGGGAGAAGATCAGCCCCAGCATTTT. Its protein product is CASSLYSGEDQPQHF.

The chain links TRBV5-1 to TRBJ2-2; 11 bases map to TRBD2. The V and J ends lost 4 bases and 1 base, in that order; junction bases with no gene match: 3. Germline V lookup: CDR1 SGHRS, CDR2 YFSETQ. This CDR3 has 16 amino acids. The CDR3 loop reads CASSLTSGENTGELFF. In nucleotides, the CDR3 is TGCGCCAGCAGCCTGACTAGCGGGGAGAACACCGGGGAGCTGTTTTTT.